Below are 27 T cell receptor beta chains sequenced from a single sample in a study of PD-1 blockade in classical Hodgkin lymphoma. Every patient was affected by relapse after autologous stem cell transplantation, while exposure to brentuximab vedotin was not uniform. Produced via immunoSEQ multiplex PCR; TCRdb's table is partial and in-frame only. The sample shows over 10,000 clones, roughly 77% of them seen only once. The sample here was peripheral blood mononuclear cells (PBMCs), taken at baseline. The receptor source for this set is a human donor with classical Hodgkin lymphoma.

This clone was counted between two and nine times. The germline gene is not matched at one end of the junction; a read error may be the cause. The chain joins TRBV7-7 to TRBJ2-1, with a weak D call TRBD2 (6 bases). CDR3 size: 13 residues. In germline, CDR1 is SSHAT, CDR2 FNYEAQ (reference sequence). The CDR3 DNA is TGTGCTAGCAGCTTAGGTGGGGGGTTGGAGCAGTTCTTC. It specifies CASSLGGGLEQFF.

This clone was seen a single time. The chain employs TRBV28 and TRBJ1-6; TRBD1 agrees at 9 bases. Germline CDR1 is MDHEN and CDR2 is SYDVKM. Unmatched junction bases numbered 0, after V lost 6 bases and J lost 6 bases. The CDR3 consists of 13 residues. DNA for the CDR3: TGTGCCAGCAGGGACAGGGGTAATTCACCCCTCCACTTT. It codes for CASRDRGNSPLHF.

This clone was seen just once. The V gene is TRBV28, the J gene TRBJ1-1, with 10 bases aligning to TRBD1. The CDR3 consists of 17 residues. The germline gives CDR1 MDHEN, CDR2 SYDVKM. Germline trimming cut 5 bases from V and 0 bases from J; bases unmatched to any gene: 9. As DNA, the CDR3 is TGTGCCAGCAGTCCCGACAGGGGGCTCATAGTGAACACTGAAGCTTTCTTT. It codes for CASSPDRGLIVNTEAFF.

The chain is built from TRBV18 and TRBJ2-3, with 9 bases fitting TRBD1. Germline-derived CDR1 and CDR2 are KGHSH and LQKENI. CDR3 length equals 16 residues. V shed 2 bases and J 6 bases; nucleotides not matched to a gene: 9. CDR3: CASSPLWSDRGDTQYF. Here the CDR3 DNA reads TGTGCCAGCTCACCATTATGGAGCGACAGGGGGGATACGCAGTATTTT.

This rearrangement joins TRBV7-2 to TRBJ2-1; weak D call: TRBD2 (6 bases). Germline V gene lookup returns CDR1 SGHTA and CDR2 FQGNSA. V lost 4 bases, J lost 0 bases, and 10 bases lay in between. The CDR3 totals 15 residues. Here the CDR3 DNA reads TGTGCCAGCAGCTGGGACGGGAGCTCCTACAATGAGCAGTTCTTC. Amino acid sequence: CASSWDGSSYNEQFF.

The chain is built from TRBV6-6 and TRBJ2-2; 10 positions match TRBD1. Trimming removed 2 bases from V and 3 bases from J; junction bases left unmatched: 3. CDR1 and CDR2 from the germline V gene are MNHNY and SVGAGI (reference sequence). The length of the CDR3 is 16 residues. CDR3 sequence (DNA): TGTGCCAGCAGTTACGGGACAGGGGTCGACACCGGGGAGCTGTTTTTT. Its translation: CASSYGTGVDTGELFF.

CDR3 residues: CASSLSSMNTEAFF. DNA for the CDR3: TGCGCCAGCAGCTTGTCCAGTATGAACACTGAAGCTTTCTTT. The V and J genes are TRBV5-1 and TRBJ1-1; unclear D gene. V lost 1 base, J lost 0 bases, and 7 bases lay in between. Looked up from germline, CDR1 is SGHRS and CDR2 is YFSETQ. The CDR3 has 14 residues.

The rearrangement joins TRBV18 to TRBJ1-1; unclear D gene. This CDR3 comprises 15 residues. Germline loops: CDR1 KGHSH, CDR2 LQKENI. The V gene lost 1 base and the J gene lost 0 bases, with 9 bases spanning the gap. The CDR3 nucleotides read TGTGCCAGCTCACCACTCTTGACGGTGAACACTGAAGCTTTCTTT. Translating gives CASSPLLTVNTEAFF.

The V gene is TRBV5-1, the J gene TRBJ2-6, with 10 bases lining up with TRBD1. The CDR3 covers 17 residues. V gave up 0 bases and J gave up 3 bases; unmatched junction bases: 3. Germline lookup yields CDR1 SGHRS and CDR2 YFSETQ. The CDR3: CASSLATGGGGANVLTF. The DNA for the CDR3 is TGCGCCAGCAGCTTGGCGACAGGGGGCGGTGGGGCCAACGTCCTGACTTTC.

The CDR3 sequence is CASSPGQGVGSEKLFF. CDR3 nucleotide sequence: TGTGCCAGCAGCCCGGGACAGGGTGTCGGAAGTGAAAAACTGTTTTTT. This chain connects TRBV7-9 to TRBJ1-4, with 9 bases aligning to TRBD1. Germline V lookup: CDR1 SEHNR, CDR2 FQNEAQ (reference sequence). V shed 5 bases, J shed 7 bases, and the junction held 11 bases outside the gene matches. This CDR3 is built from 16 residues.

This chain joins TRBV6-5 and TRBJ1-2; a possible D gene is TRBD1 (5 bases). The CDR3 has 11 residues. Germline V lookup: CDR1 MNHEY, CDR2 SVGAGI. The V end lost 7 bases, the J end lost 7 bases, and 10 bases lay between the germline ends. The CDR3 here is CASTRGGGYTF. The CDR3 coding sequence is TGTGCCAGCACCCGGGGGGGTGGCTACACCTTC.

The chain couples TRBV9 to TRBJ2-3, with 7 bases identical to TRBD1. The CDR3 extends over 16 amino acids. The V gene's germline CDR1 is SGDLS and CDR2 YYNGEE. J lost 2 bases, V lost 0 bases, and 6 bases had no gene match. The CDR3 sequence is CASSVEGQRYTDTQYF. In nucleotides, the CDR3 is TGTGCCAGCAGCGTAGAGGGACAGAGATACACAGATACGCAGTATTTT. The full variable domain, with the rest looked up from reference TRBV9 and TRBJ2-3, is DSGVTQTPKHLITATGQRVTLRCSPRSGDLSVYWYQQSLDQGLQFLIQYYNGEERAKGNILERFSAQQFPDLHSELNLSSLELGDSALYFCASSVEGQRYTDTQYFGPGTRLTVL.

The chain is built from TRBV5-4 and TRBJ1-1; D might be TRBD1 (6 bases). V was shortened by 3 bases and J by 9 bases, with 12 bases between the two germline ends. CDR3 size: 12 residues. Germline loops: CDR1 SGHNT, CDR2 YYREEE (reference sequence). In DNA form, the CDR3 reads TGTGCCAGCAGCTCGGACAGCTTCCAAGCTTTCTTT. It encodes CASSSDSFQAFF.

CDR3 coding DNA: TGCGCCAGCAGGCAGATGAACACTGAAGCTTTCTTT. Protein sequence: CASRQMNTEAFF. J is TRBJ1-1 and V is TRBV10-2, with D hard to call. Between the trimmed V and J ends, which lost 6 bases and 0 bases, there was a span of 5 bases. The CDR3 loop spans 12 amino acids. Looked up from germline, CDR1 is WSHSY and CDR2 is SAAADI.

The V call is TRBV5-1, the J call TRBJ1-6, with a weak D call TRBD1 (6 bases). Germline V gives CDR1 SGHRS, CDR2 YFSETQ. V was clipped by 0 bases and J by 8 bases, with 12 bases between them. CDR3 size: 15 residues. CDR3 nucleotide sequence: TGCGCCAGCAGCTTGGCCGGGACAAGTTATTCACCCCTCCACTTT. Amino acid sequence: CASSLAGTSYSPLHF.

The chain recombines TRBV4-1 with TRBJ2-1; 10 bases align to TRBD2. CDR1 is MGHRA and CDR2 is YSYEKL in the germline V gene. The trim removed 0 bases at V and 4 bases at J, leaving 3 bases unmatched. The CDR3 totals 16 residues. The CDR3 sequence is CASSQDLLAGYNEQFF. CDR3 DNA: TGCGCCAGCAGCCAAGATCTACTAGCGGGGTACAATGAGCAGTTCTTC.

The chain links TRBV27 to TRBJ2-1; no firm D call. CDR3 size: 14 residues. The germline V and J ends were trimmed by 8 bases and 3 bases, with 14 bases remaining between them. Germline V gives CDR1 MNHEY, CDR2 SMNVEV (reference sequence). As DNA, the CDR3 is TGTGCCAGCGGCCAGGCGAGTGGCTACAATGAGCAGTTCTTC. Translated: CASGQASGYNEQFF.

The CDR3 DNA reads as TGTGCCAGCTCACGCCGGGGACTAGCGGGGGGTCCGAACACCGGGGAGCTGTTTTTT. Translated: CASSRRGLAGGPNTGELFF. The V and J genes are TRBV18 and TRBJ2-2; 15 bases line up with TRBD2. Germline assignment: CDR1 KGHSH and CDR2 LQKENI. Losses at the gene ends were 4 bases for V and 0 bases for J; bases not matched to a gene: 6. The length of the CDR3 is 19 residues.

The rearrangement links TRBV7-2 to TRBJ1-1, with D perhaps matching TRBD1 (5 bases). CDR3 length: 15 amino acids. CDR1 and CDR2 (germline): SGHTA, FQGNSA. V shed 5 bases and J shed 4 bases, with 17 bases lying between them. The CDR3 reads CASSPRTLGGTEAFF. CDR3 nucleotide sequence: TGTGCCAGCAGCCCGAGGACCCTGGGGGGCACTGAAGCTTTCTTT.

V and J are TRBV28 and TRBJ1-2; 7 bases map to TRBD1. This CDR3 has 13 amino acids. V trimming: 3 bases; J trimming: 5 bases; junction bases outside the gene matches: 3. Germline CDR1 MDHEN, CDR2 SYDVKM. This chain's CDR3 is CASSFDRAYGYTF. The CDR3 DNA sequence: TGTGCCAGCAGTTTTGACAGGGCTTATGGCTACACCTTC.

The chain couples TRBV7-2 to TRBJ2-7; perhaps D is TRBD1 or TRBD2 (5 bases each). The CDR3 is 15 amino acids. Trimming stripped 1 base from V and 6 bases from J, with 16 bases between. CDR1 and CDR2 from the germline V gene are SGHTA and FQGNSA. This CDR3 reads CASSLVYGTNTEQYF. CDR3 nucleotides: TGTGCCAGCAGCTTAGTATATGGGACCAACACCGAGCAGTACTTC.

The genes are TRBV5-1 and TRBJ1-1, with TRBD1 as a possible D gene (5 bases). CDR1 is SGHRS and CDR2 is YFSETQ in the germline V gene. V lost 4 bases to trimming and J lost 5 bases, with 15 bases between them. The CDR3 length is 14 residues. The CDR3 reads CASSLRDGGTEAFF. CDR3 nucleotide sequence: TGCGCCAGCAGCCTCCGGGACGGAGGGACTGAAGCTTTCTTT.

This clone has a single count. The chain uses TRBV11-2 and TRBJ1-2; maybe TRBD1 (6 bases). This CDR3 comprises 18 residues. The germline V gene encodes CDR1 SGHAT and CDR2 FQNNGV. V shed 1 base and J shed 2 bases, with 20 bases lying between them. This chain's CDR3 is CASSLAVGRGHLNYGYTF. For the CDR3, the DNA is TGTGCCAGCAGCTTAGCGGTCGGCAGGGGCCATCTGAACTATGGCTACACCTTC.

The V and J genes are TRBV6-5 and TRBJ1-6; no reliable D call. Germline V gene lookup returns CDR1 MNHEY and CDR2 SVGAGI. The CDR3 is 15 residues long. Trimming took 6 bases from V and 7 from J, leaving 16 bases between them. CDR3 protein: CASSLLGRKNSPLHF. CDR3 DNA: TGTGCCAGCAGCCTCCTCGGTAGGAAAAATTCACCCCTCCACTTT.

V usage is TRBV6-6 and J usage is TRBJ2-5, with D uncertain. This CDR3 region has 14 residues. Looked up from germline, CDR1 is MNHNY and CDR2 is SVGAGI (reference sequence). V lost 3 bases to trimming and J lost 0 bases, with 8 bases between them. CDR3 residues: CASSYEAYQETQYF. DNA for the CDR3: TGTGCCAGCAGTTATGAGGCCTACCAAGAGACCCAGTACTTC.

The chain employs TRBV5-1 and TRBJ1-1; a possible D gene is TRBD1 (5 bases). Germline values: CDR1 SGHRS, CDR2 YFSETQ. There are 13 residues in the CDR3. The V and J ends lost 0 bases and 10 bases respectively, with 13 bases between them. CDR3 residues: CASSLGGGDRAFF. Written as DNA, the CDR3 is TGCGCCAGCAGCTTGGGGGGAGGGGACCGAGCTTTCTTT.

This clone was seen a few times. The CDR3 sequence is CASSLFGGDTEAFF. The DNA of the CDR3 is TGTGCCAGCAGCTTATTCGGTGGCGACACTGAAGCTTTCTTT. The chain joins TRBV7-9 to TRBJ1-1; D not resolved. The germline V and J ends were trimmed by 2 bases and 3 bases, with 10 bases remaining between them. The germline gives CDR1 SEHNR, CDR2 FQNEAQ (reference sequence). The CDR3 extends over 14 amino acids.